This TCR beta chain was recorded in a study of OX40 agonist ivuxolimab in advanced cancers. Looking at the study overall: Ivuxolimab, which targeted the costimulatory receptor OX40 (CD134), was an agonistic, fully human IgG2 monoclonal antibody. Peripheral TCRbeta sequencing aimed to test whether ivuxolimab altered TCR sequence diversity and caused clonal T-cell expansion. Partial responses occurred in three dose-escalation patients, of whom one had hepatocellular carcinoma and two had cutaneous melanoma. In the dose-escalation cohort, 65% to 90% of patients were male, and the mean age was around 60 years, with a range of about 23 to 80. The monotherapy dose-escalation portion (N ≈ 50 patients) of the phase I ivuxolimab trial is reported in the paper. Intravenous ivuxolimab was administered to patients every 2 weeks at six dose levels: 0.01, 0.1, 0.3, 1.5, 3 and 10 mg/kg. Prior anti-PD-1, anti-PD-L1 or anti-CTLA-4 therapy was permitted, and approximately 42% of dose-escalation patients had received checkpoint inhibitors. Among the roughly 50 dose-escalation patients, approximately 20 had hepatocellular carcinoma, approximately 15 melanoma, 9 renal cell carcinoma and 9 head and neck cancer.

Genomic DNA was extracted from sorted cells for sequencing of the TCRbeta CDR3 region. The immunoSEQ Assay was used to sequence the TCRbeta CDR3 regions. The source is immuneACCESS, and TCRdb retained only in-frame sequences with V and J called. Part of the clones is not carried over; for the studies checked, unresolved V genes explain less than half of this, and the remainder is unexplained. The sample records some 80,000 clones, around 94% of which are singletons. The ten largest clones add up to around 21% of the sample. According to the germline V gene, CDR1 reads SGHRS and CDR2 reads YFSETQ. V is pared back by 7 bases and J by 2 bases, with 13 bases lying between the germline termini. The CDR3 spans 13 residues, from the cysteine through the phenylalanine. The CDR3 DNA has 39 bases and is translated from base 1. With respect to this clone: Its cognate antigen has yet to be identified. No per-base quality is available; no much larger clone lies one base away.

Study-wide conclusions, independent of this receptor: On average, CD8+ T cells showed more expanded clones than CD4+ T cells after ivuxolimab. Clonal expansion of both CD4+ and CD8+ blood T cells was observed from baseline to week 6 at doses 0.1 to 3.0 mg/kg. Low levels of normalized T-cell clonal expansion were also shown by some nonresponding patients. In partial responders in the 0.1-3.0 mg/kg groups, normalized peripheral clonal expansion was found to be among the lowest, especially among CD8+ T cells. The antigen specificity of the peripheral T cells that underwent clonal expansion was not determined.

Patients with autoimmune disease history or receiving systemic immunosuppression were excluded from the trial. Peripheral blood for TCR sequencing was collected from all dose cohorts at baseline, on cycle 4 day 1, and on cycle 7 day 1. The samples were drawn from a first-in-human, open-label, multicenter phase I dose-escalation trial of ivuxolimab. The trial enrolled adults with locally advanced or metastatic head and neck squamous cell, hepatocellular, melanoma or renal cell carcinoma. Before TCR sequencing, CD4+ T cells and CD8+ T cells from peripheral blood were sorted into separate populations.

The V and J segments used are TRBV5-1 and TRBJ2-7; the D gene lacks a confident call. Material: CD4+ or CD8+ T cells sorted from blood, obtained in a trial of the OX40 agonist ivuxolimab. The source is an adult with an advanced solid tumor such as melanoma, head and neck, liver or kidney cancer. The bases read TGCGCCAGCTGTCCCTTAGGGACCTACGAGCAGTACTTC. This translates into CASCPLGTYEQYF.